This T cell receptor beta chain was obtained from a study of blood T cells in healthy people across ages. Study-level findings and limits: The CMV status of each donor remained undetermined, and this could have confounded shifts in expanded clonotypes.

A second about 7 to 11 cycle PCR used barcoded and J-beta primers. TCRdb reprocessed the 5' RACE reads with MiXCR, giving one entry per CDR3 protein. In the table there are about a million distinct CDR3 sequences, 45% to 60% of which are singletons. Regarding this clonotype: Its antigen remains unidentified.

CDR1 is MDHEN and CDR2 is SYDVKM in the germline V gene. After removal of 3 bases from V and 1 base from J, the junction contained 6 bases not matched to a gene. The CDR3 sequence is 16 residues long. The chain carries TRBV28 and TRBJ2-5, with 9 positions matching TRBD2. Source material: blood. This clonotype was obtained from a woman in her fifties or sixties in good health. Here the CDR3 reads CASSLWRGGIQETQYF. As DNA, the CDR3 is TGTGCCAGCAGTTTGTGGCGGGGGGGAATCCAAGAGACCCAGTACTTC.